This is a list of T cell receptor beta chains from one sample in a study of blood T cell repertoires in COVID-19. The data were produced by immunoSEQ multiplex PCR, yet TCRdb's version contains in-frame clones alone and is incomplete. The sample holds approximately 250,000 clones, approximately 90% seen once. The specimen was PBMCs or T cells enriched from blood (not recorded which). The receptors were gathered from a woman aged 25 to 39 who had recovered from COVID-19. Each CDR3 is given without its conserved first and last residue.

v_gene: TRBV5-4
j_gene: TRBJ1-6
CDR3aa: ASSLRPGSIVEGNSPLH

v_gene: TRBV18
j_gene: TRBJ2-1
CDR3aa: ASSPRLAGGTGNEQF

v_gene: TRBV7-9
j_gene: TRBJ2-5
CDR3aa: ASSFSPIGTQY

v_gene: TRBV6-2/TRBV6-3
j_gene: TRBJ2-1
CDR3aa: ASSVEQGGYNEQF

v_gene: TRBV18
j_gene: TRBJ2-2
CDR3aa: ASSPSGAGELF

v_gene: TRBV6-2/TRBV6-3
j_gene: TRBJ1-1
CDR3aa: ASSRPPWTGPNTEAF

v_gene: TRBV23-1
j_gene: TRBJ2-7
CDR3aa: ASSQSPGTSGESFYEQY

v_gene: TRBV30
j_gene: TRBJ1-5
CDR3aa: AWSQDSNQPQH

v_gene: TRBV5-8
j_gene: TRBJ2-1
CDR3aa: ASSLAAGGYNEQF

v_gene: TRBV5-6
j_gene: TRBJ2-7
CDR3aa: ASSYRRLLREQY

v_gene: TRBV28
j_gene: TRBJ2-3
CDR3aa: ASSLRQGVPTSTDTQY